Included here is one T cell receptor (beta chain) sequence, with context. Data came from immunoSEQ multiplex PCR; TCRdb stores just in-frame clones and leaves some out. Altogether over 50,000 clones are present, approximately 86% being singletons, with the ten largest covering roughly 5%. The data originate from a study of technical replicates of blood from a handful of donors. This CDR3 is 15 amino acids long. The germline gives CDR1 SGHVS, CDR2 FNYEAQ. Deletions cut 4 bases from V and 1 base from J, with 12 bases between. The chain is built from TRBV7-6 and TRBJ2-3; perhaps TRBD2 as D (5 bases). This clonotype was obtained from a human donor in good health. Some clones in this sample may be carry-over from other donors' samples. Sequenced input: PBMCs. In DNA form, the CDR3 reads TGTGCCAGCAGCTCTTGGGGTAGCGGCACAGATACGCAGTATTTT. Encoded protein: CASSSWGSGTDTQYF.